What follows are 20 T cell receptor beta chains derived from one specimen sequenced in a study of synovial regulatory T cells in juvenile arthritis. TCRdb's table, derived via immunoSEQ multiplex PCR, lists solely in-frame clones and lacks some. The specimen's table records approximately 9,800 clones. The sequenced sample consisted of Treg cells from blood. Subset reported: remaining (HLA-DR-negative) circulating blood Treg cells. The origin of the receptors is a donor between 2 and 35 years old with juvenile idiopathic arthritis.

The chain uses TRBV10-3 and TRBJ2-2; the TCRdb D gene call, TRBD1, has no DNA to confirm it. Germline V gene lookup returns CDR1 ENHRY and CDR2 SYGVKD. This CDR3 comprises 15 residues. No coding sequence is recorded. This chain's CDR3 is CAIRDRGENTGELFF.

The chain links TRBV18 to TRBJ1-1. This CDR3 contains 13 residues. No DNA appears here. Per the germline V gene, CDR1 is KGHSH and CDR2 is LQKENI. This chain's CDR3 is CASSSGGSTEAFF.

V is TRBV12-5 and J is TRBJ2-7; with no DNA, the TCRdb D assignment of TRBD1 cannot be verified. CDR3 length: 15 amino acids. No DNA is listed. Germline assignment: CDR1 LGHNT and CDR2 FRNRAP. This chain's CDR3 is CASGLVPGTANEQYF. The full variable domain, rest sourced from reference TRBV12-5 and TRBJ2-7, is DARVTQTPRHKVTEMGQEVTMRCQPILGHNTVFWYRQTMMQGLELLAYFRNRAPLDDSGMPKDRFSAEMPDATLATLKIQPSEPRDSAVYFCASGLVPGTANEQYFGPGTRLTVT.

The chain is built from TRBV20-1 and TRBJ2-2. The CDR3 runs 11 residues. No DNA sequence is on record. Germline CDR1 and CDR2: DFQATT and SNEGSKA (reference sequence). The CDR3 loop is CSAKGTGELFF.

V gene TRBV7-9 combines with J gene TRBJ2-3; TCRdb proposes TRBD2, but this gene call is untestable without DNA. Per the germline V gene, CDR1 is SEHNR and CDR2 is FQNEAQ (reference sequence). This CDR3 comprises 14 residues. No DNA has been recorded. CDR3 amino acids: CASSFSGGSVTQYF.

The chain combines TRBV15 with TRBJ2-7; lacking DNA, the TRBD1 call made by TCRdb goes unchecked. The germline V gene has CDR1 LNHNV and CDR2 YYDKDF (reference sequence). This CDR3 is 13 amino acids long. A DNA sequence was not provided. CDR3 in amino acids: CATSRGDRREQYF.

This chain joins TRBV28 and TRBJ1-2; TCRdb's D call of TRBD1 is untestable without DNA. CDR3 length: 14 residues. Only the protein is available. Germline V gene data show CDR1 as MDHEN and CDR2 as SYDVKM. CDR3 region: CASRPGMANYGYTF.

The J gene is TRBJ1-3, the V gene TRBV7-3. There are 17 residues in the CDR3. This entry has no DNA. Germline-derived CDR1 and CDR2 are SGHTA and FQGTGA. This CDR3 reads CASSPTWTGSSGNTIYF. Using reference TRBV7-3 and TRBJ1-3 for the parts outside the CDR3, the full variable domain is GAGVSQTPSNKVTEKGKYVELRCDPISGHTALYWYRQSLGQGPEFLIYFQGTGAADDSGLPNDRFFAVRPEGSVSTLKIQRTERGDSAVYLCASSPTWTGSSGNTIYFGEGSWLTVV.

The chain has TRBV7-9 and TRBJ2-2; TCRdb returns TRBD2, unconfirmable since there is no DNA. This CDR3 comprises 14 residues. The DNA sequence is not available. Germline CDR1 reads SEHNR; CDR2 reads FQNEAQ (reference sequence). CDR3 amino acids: CASSPDTGGGELFF.

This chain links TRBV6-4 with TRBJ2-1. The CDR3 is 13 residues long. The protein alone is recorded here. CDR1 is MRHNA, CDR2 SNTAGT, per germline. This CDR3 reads CASSAGEGGERFF.

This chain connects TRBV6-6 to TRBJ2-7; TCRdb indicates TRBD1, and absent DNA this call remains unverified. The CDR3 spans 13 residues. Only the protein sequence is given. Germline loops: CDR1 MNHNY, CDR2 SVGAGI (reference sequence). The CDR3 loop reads CASSNADTYEQYF.

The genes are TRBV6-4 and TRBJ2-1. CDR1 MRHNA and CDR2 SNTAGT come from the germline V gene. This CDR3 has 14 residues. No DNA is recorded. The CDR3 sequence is CASSAVGGRSEQFF.

The CDR3 sequence is CAISLAGEDTQYF. The chain joins TRBV10-3 to TRBJ2-3; the TCRdb D gene call, TRBD2, has no DNA to confirm it. The CDR3 runs to 13 residues. A DNA sequence was not provided. CDR1 and CDR2 from the germline V gene are ENHRY and SYGVKD.

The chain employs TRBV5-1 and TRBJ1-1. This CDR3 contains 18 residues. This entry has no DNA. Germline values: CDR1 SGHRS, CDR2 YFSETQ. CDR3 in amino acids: CASSLWTPYTYPSTEAFF.

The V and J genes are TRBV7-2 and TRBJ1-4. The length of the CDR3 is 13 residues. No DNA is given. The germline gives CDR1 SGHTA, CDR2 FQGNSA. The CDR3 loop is CASSSATNEKLFF.

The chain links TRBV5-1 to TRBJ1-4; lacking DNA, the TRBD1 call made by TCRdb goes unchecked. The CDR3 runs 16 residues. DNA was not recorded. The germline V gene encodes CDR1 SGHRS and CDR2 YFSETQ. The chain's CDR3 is CASSRGQGATNEKLFF.

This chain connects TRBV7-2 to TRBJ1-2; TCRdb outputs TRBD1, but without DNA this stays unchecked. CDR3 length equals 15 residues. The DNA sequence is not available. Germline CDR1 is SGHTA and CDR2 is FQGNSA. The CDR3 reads CASSPLDRGVHGYTF.

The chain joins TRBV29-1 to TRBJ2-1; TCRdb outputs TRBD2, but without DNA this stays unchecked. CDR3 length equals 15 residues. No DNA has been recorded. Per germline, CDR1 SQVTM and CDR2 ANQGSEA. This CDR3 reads CSVDRLREGYNEQFF.

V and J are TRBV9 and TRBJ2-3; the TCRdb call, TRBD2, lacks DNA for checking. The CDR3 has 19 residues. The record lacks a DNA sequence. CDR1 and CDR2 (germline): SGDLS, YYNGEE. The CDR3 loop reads CASSPRPRLAGGVRDTQYF.

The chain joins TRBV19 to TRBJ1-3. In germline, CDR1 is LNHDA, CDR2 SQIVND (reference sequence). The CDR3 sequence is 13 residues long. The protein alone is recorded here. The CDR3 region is CASIGGAQNTIYF.